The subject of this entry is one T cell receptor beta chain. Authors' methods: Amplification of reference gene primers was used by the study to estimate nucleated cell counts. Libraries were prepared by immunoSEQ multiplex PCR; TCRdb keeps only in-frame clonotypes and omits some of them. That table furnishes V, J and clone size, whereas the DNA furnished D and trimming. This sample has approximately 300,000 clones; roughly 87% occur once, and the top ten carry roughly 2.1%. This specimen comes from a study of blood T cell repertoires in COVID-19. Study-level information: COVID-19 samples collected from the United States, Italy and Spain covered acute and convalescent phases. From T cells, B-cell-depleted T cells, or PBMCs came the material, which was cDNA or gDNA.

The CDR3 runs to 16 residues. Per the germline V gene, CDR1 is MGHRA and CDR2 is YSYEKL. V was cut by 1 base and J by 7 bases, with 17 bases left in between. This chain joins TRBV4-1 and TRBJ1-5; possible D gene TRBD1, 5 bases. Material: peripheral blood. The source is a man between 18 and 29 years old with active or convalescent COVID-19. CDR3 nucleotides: TGCGCCAGCAGCCAAGCCCCTCAGGGTGGAACCCAGCCCCAGCATTTT. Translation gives CASSQAPQGGTQPQHF.